Shown below are 32 T cell receptor beta chains from a single sample sequenced in a study of T-cell reconstitution after alpha-beta-depleted transplantation in children. A library of TCRbeta sequences, prepared with unique molecular identifiers, was generated. In TCRdb, the PCR reads were re-called with MiXCR into one record per CDR3 protein. The table has 250,000 to 300,000 distinct CDR3 sequences, 11% seen once. This specimen was peripheral blood, taken 180 days after TCRalphabeta/CD19-depleted stem cell transplant. The receptors derive from a male patient between 2 and 10 years old who had a stem cell transplant for chronic granulomatous disease, so the T cells may come from the graft donor.

There are many counts of this clonotype. The chain employs TRBV29-1 and TRBJ2-1; D may be TRBD2 (6 bases). The CDR3 totals 15 residues. The ends were cut back, 7 bases at V and 0 bases at J, with 16 bases in the middle. Per germline, CDR1 SQVTM and CDR2 ANQGSEA. CDR3 in amino acids: CSGVRGPRSYNEQFF. CDR3 nucleotide sequence: TGCAGCGGGGTGCGGGGACCCCGCTCCTACAATGAGCAGTTCTTC.

There are many counts of this clonotype. This CDR3 reads CASSLWTKETQYF. In DNA form, the CDR3 reads TGTGCCAGCAGCCTCTGGACTAAAGAGACCCAGTACTTC. The chain combines TRBV7-6 with TRBJ2-5; the D gene is possibly TRBD2 (6 bases). This CDR3 has 13 amino acids. V lost 5 bases and J lost 3, with 10 bases in between. Looked up from germline, CDR1 is SGHVS and CDR2 is FNYEAQ.

This clonotype was seen at least ten times. The V gene is TRBV20-1, the J gene TRBJ1-3, with D unclear. The CDR3 extends over 13 amino acids. The V gene's germline CDR1 is DFQATT and CDR2 SNEGSKA (reference sequence). Trimming took 3 bases from V and 0 from J, leaving 6 bases between them. The chain's CDR3 is CSASSISGNTIYF. The CDR3 DNA reads TGCAGTGCTAGCAGTATCTCTGGAAACACCATATATTTT.

This clonotype was counted ten times or more. The chain uses TRBV5-6 and TRBJ1-2; possibly TRBD1 for D (5 bases). The CDR3 contains 14 residues. From germline, CDR1 is SGHDT and CDR2 YYEEEE. Deletions cut 0 bases from V and 3 bases from J, with 9 bases between. CDR3 DNA: TGTGCCAGCAGCTTGGCCGGGACCCACTATGGCTACACCTTC. It codes for CASSLAGTHYGYTF.

This clonotype was observed at least ten times. This chain uses TRBV29-1 with TRBJ2-7, with D perhaps matching TRBD1 (5 bases). V lost 5 bases and J lost 2, with 10 bases in between. CDR1 and CDR2 from the germline V gene are SQVTM and ANQGSEA. This CDR3 comprises 12 residues. The CDR3, as DNA: TGCAGCGTTTATCAGGGAACCTACGAGCAGTACTTC. Translation: CSVYQGTYEQYF.

In its sample, this clonotype was seen many times. As DNA, the CDR3 is TGCGCCAGCAGCTTGATCCCAGGGGTATACGAGCAGTACTTC. It yields the protein CASSLIPGVYEQYF. The chain combines TRBV5-1 with TRBJ2-7; tentatively, D is TRBD1 (6 bases). This CDR3 is built from 14 residues. Germline V lookup: CDR1 SGHRS, CDR2 YFSETQ. The ends were cut back, 1 base at V and 4 bases at J, with 12 bases in the middle.

This clonotype came up many times. This chain links TRBV18 with TRBJ2-1; 8 bases are a match to TRBD1. Trimming took 1 base from V and 16 from J; bases not matched to a gene: 9. The CDR3 totals 13 residues. Germline loops: CDR1 KGHSH, CDR2 LQKENI. CDR3 protein: CASSPLRTGNNFF. In nucleotides, the CDR3 is TGTGCCAGCTCACCACTTCGGACAGGGAATAATTTCTTC. Full variable domain (outside the CDR3, taken from reference TRBV18 and TRBJ2-1): NAGVMQNPRHLVRRRGQEARLRCSPMKGHSHVYWYRQLPEEGLKFMVYLQKENIIDESGMPKERFSAEFPKEGPSILRIQQVVRGDSAAYFCASSPLRTGNNFFGPGTRLTVL.

The chain joins TRBV5-4 to TRBJ2-1, with a weak D call TRBD1 (6 bases). V lost 9 bases to trimming and J lost 4 bases, with 20 bases between them. This CDR3 comprises 15 residues. In germline, CDR1 is SGHNT, CDR2 YYREEE (reference sequence). DNA of the CDR3: TGTGCCATCTCCTTTAGGGGGAGAGGATACAATGAGCAGTTCTTC. Its translation is CAISFRGRGYNEQFF.

This clonotype was counted ten times or more. The chain links TRBV5-1 to TRBJ2-2; 8 bases match TRBD1. This CDR3 has 15 residues. Germline trimming cut 5 bases from V and 5 bases from J; bases unmatched to any gene: 8. Germline V gene data show CDR1 as SGHRS and CDR2 as YFSETQ. The CDR3 loop is CASRSQGERTGELFF. The DNA of the CDR3 is TGCGCCAGCAGATCACAGGGGGAAAGGACCGGGGAGCTGTTTTTT.

The rearrangement links TRBV2 to TRBJ2-5, with 11 positions matching TRBD2. The J segment lost 5 bases and the V segment lost 4 bases, leaving 12 bases of the junction unmatched. This CDR3 spans 17 amino acids. The germline V gene has CDR1 SNHLY and CDR2 FYNNEI. The chain's CDR3 is CASSGYELAGVGETQYF. The CDR3 region has the DNA TGTGCCAGCAGTGGGTACGAACTAGCGGGAGTTGGCGAGACCCAGTACTTC.

This clonotype has ten or more counts. The chain carries TRBV29-1 and TRBJ2-2, with TRBD1 matching 8 bases. The germline V gene has CDR1 SQVTM and CDR2 ANQGSEA. V was clipped by 7 bases and J by 5 bases; unmatched bases: 12. The CDR3 is made up of 15 amino acids. The CDR3 nucleotides read TGCAGCGCCAGGGGCGGACAGGGAAGGACCGGGGAGCTGTTTTTT. Translating gives CSARGGQGRTGELFF.

This clonotype occurred many times. The J gene is TRBJ2-1, the V gene TRBV7-9, with 10 bases fitting TRBD2. CDR1 is SEHNR and CDR2 is FQNEAQ in the germline V gene (reference sequence). V shed 1 base, J shed 10 bases, and the junction held 7 bases outside the gene matches. The length of the CDR3 is 15 residues. CDR3 nucleotide sequence: TGTGCCAGCAGCTTAGGCTTTCTAGCGGGAGACGAGCAGTTCTTC. Its translation: CASSLGFLAGDEQFF.

This clonotype was seen at least ten times. V gene TRBV5-1 combines with J gene TRBJ2-7; 13 bases agree with TRBD2. V trimming: 5 bases; J trimming: 7 bases; junction bases outside the gene matches: 9. From germline, CDR1 is SGHRS and CDR2 YFSETQ. This CDR3 region has 15 residues. The chain's CDR3 is CASSSLAGGPREQYF. CDR3 sequence (DNA): TGCGCCAGCAGTTCACTAGCGGGAGGGCCGCGGGAGCAGTACTTC.

The table lists this clonotype with many counts. V usage is TRBV18 and J usage is TRBJ2-3; no definite D call. The CDR3 spans 13 residues. Germline V CDR1 and CDR2: KGHSH, LQKENI. V was shortened by 0 bases and J by 6 bases, with 7 bases between the two germline ends. The DNA for the CDR3 is TGTGCCAGCTCACCACCGCCCCCCGATACGCAGTATTTT. Translation gives CASSPPPPDTQYF. The whole variable domain, filled in from reference TRBV18 and TRBJ2-3, reads NAGVMQNPRHLVRRRGQEARLRCSPMKGHSHVYWYRQLPEEGLKFMVYLQKENIIDESGMPKERFSAEFPKEGPSILRIQQVVRGDSAAYFCASSPPPPDTQYFGPGTRLTVL.

The V gene is TRBV20-1, the J gene TRBJ2-3, with D possibly TRBD2 on 6 matching bases. The CDR3 has 14 amino acids. CDR1 is DFQATT and CDR2 is SNEGSKA in the germline V gene (reference sequence). Deletions cut 6 bases from V and 7 bases from J, with 20 bases between. The CDR3 nucleotides are TGCAGTGCCTATCGGCGGGAAGGTGTAAATACGCAGTATTTT. It yields the protein CSAYRREGVNTQYF.

In this sample, this clonotype turned up many times. The chain couples TRBV28 to TRBJ2-1, with TRBD2 matching 7 bases. V lost 3 bases and J lost 3; bases outside the gene matches: 8. The CDR3 runs 16 residues. Germline loops: CDR1 MDHEN, CDR2 SYDVKM. The CDR3 is CASSFWLAGVYNEQFF. In DNA, the CDR3 is TGTGCCAGCAGTTTCTGGCTCGCGGGAGTCTACAATGAGCAGTTCTTC.

In this sample, this clonotype turned up a few times. The chain couples TRBV6-6 to TRBJ1-1; a weak D match, TRBD1 (6 bases). Germline loops: CDR1 MNHNY, CDR2 SVGAGI (reference sequence). Trimming took 6 bases from V and 3 from J, leaving 11 bases between them. The CDR3 spans 13 residues. As DNA, the CDR3 is TGTGCCAGCAGCACGACAGGCGACACTGAAGCTTTCTTT. Encoded protein: CASSTTGDTEAFF.

There are many counts of this clonotype. CDR3: CASSPMTGLTYGYTF. CDR3 DNA: TGTGCCAGCAGCCCGATGACAGGTCTTACCTATGGCTACACCTTC. The chain combines TRBV12-3 or TRBV12-4 with TRBJ1-2; possible D gene TRBD1, 6 bases. Between the trimmed V and J ends, which lost 6 bases and 4 bases, there was a span of 18 bases. This CDR3 has 15 residues.

This clonotype was observed at least ten times. This chain uses TRBV10-2 with TRBJ2-7; TRBD2 matches at 9 bases. The CDR3 contains 15 residues. The germline gives CDR1 WSHSY, CDR2 SAAADI. The J segment lost 4 bases and the V segment lost 6 bases, leaving 10 bases of the junction unmatched. DNA for the CDR3: TGCGCCAGCAGGAGCCCATCTAGCGGGGTTTACGAGCAGTACTTC. Translation gives CASRSPSSGVYEQYF.

This clonotype was seen repeatedly, ten times or more. The CDR3 sequence is CAISEPSGGGETQYF. CDR3 nucleotides: TGTGCCATCAGTGAGCCCAGTGGGGGAGGTGAGACCCAGTACTTC. J is TRBJ2-5 and V is TRBV10-3, with TRBD2 as a possible D gene (6 bases). CDR3 length: 15 amino acids. Trimming shortened V by 2 bases and J by 5 bases, and 15 bases separated the two germline ends. Germline V CDR1 and CDR2: ENHRY, SYGVKD.

This clonotype occurred a few times. The gene calls are TRBV19 and TRBJ1-5; D gene ambiguous. The CDR3 has 13 residues. Trimming took off 6 bases at V and 3 bases at J, with 9 bases between the two ends. Per the germline V gene, CDR1 is LNHDA and CDR2 is SQIVND (reference sequence). The DNA for the CDR3 is TGTGCCAGTAGCCGAGACCCCAATCAGCCCCAGCATTTT. Translation gives CASSRDPNQPQHF.

This clonotype was found many times. V is TRBV3-1 and J is TRBJ1-1; D is unresolved. V lost 0 bases, J lost 4 bases, and 9 bases lay in between. CDR3 size: 14 residues. Germline CDR1 and CDR2: LGHDT and YNNKEL (reference sequence). CDR3 residues: CASSQESGSTEAFF. The CDR3 region has the DNA TGTGCCAGCAGCCAAGAATCTGGGTCCACTGAAGCTTTCTTT.

This clonotype appeared many times. The genes are TRBV25-1 and TRBJ2-3, with 8 bases lining up with TRBD2. CDR1 is MGHDK and CDR2 is SYGVNS in the germline V gene. V lost 4 bases, J lost 2 bases, and 5 bases stayed unmatched. The CDR3 has 15 amino acids. CDR3 in DNA: TGTGCCAGCAGTGCGACTAGCGTTCTCACAGATACGCAGTATTTT. Its protein product is CASSATSVLTDTQYF.

This clonotype was recorded at least ten times. The genes are TRBV5-1 and TRBJ2-5; 8 nucleotides agree with TRBD1. CDR3 size: 16 residues. V dropped 3 bases and J dropped 4; count of bases not matched to a gene: 11. Looked up from germline, CDR1 is SGHRS and CDR2 is YFSETQ. The CDR3 coding sequence is TGCGCCAGCAGCTACGGCTCGACAGGGGCTGGAGAGACCCAGTACTTC. This encodes CASSYGSTGAGETQYF.

This clonotype was seen many times. The chain uses TRBV7-6 and TRBJ2-6; 10 nucleotides align to TRBD2. Unmatched junction bases numbered 7, after V lost 5 bases and J lost 0 bases. The CDR3 totals 18 residues. In germline, CDR1 is SGHVS, CDR2 FNYEAQ. For the CDR3, the DNA is TGTGCCAGCAGCACAACAGCGGGAGGGATCTCTGGGGCCAACGTCCTGACTTTC. It encodes CASSTTAGGISGANVLTF.

Comment on this clonotype: A much more abundant neighbour one base away suggests this may be a read error. V gene TRBV20-1 combines with J gene TRBJ2-3, with a tentative D call TRBD1 (6 bases). Matching the DNA end better, TRBJ1-5 makes the J call doubtful. This CDR3 has 13 amino acids. CDR1 and CDR2 from the germline V gene are DFQATT and SNEGSKA (reference sequence). CDR3 in DNA: TGCAGTGTTAGCCGTGGGGGCACAGATACGCAGCATTTT. Encoded protein: CSVSRGGTDTQHF.

Many counts were recorded for this clonotype. The V call is TRBV5-1, the J call TRBJ2-1; D is unresolved. Deletions cut 1 base from V and 13 bases from J, with 15 bases between. Germline CDR1 SGHRS, CDR2 YFSETQ. This CDR3 contains 13 residues. This CDR3 reads CASSLLVGLVQFF. Here the CDR3 DNA reads TGCGCCAGCAGCTTGTTGGTAGGTCTAGTACAGTTCTTC.

This clonotype was counted many times. This chain connects TRBV27 to TRBJ2-1; D remains ambiguous. The V end lost 5 bases, the J end lost 5 bases, and 10 bases lay between the germline ends. The CDR3 consists of 13 residues. The V gene's germline CDR1 is MNHEY and CDR2 SMNVEV (reference sequence). For the CDR3, the DNA is TGTGCCAGCAGTCTAGGACGTAACAATGAGCAGTTCTTC. Protein product: CASSLGRNNEQFF.

This clonotype turned up a few times. J is TRBJ2-2 and V is TRBV19; 12 positions agree with TRBD2. CDR1 and CDR2 (germline): LNHDA, SQIVND (reference sequence). This CDR3 region has 17 residues. Unmatched junction bases numbered 10, after V lost 6 bases and J lost 5 bases. Written as DNA, the CDR3 is TGTGCCAGTAGCCCCCACCCGGGACTAGCGGGTACCGGGGAGCTGTTTTTT. It is translated as CASSPHPGLAGTGELFF.

This chain connects TRBV4-2 to TRBJ1-5; no reliable D call. Germline-derived CDR1 and CDR2 are LGHNA and YNFKEQ. The V end was cut by 9 bases, the J end by 5 bases, with 2 bases between. The CDR3 spans 9 residues. The CDR3 region is CARDQPQHF. As DNA, the CDR3 is TGTGCCAGGGATCAGCCCCAGCATTTT.

This clonotype was seen repeatedly, ten times or more. V and J are TRBV10-3 and TRBJ2-2; TRBD2 aligns across 11 bases. CDR3 size: 17 residues. CDR1 is ENHRY and CDR2 is SYGVKD in the germline V gene. V gave up 6 bases and J gave up 1 base; unmatched junction bases: 7. CDR3 amino acids: CAIRVTGTSGNTGELFF. The CDR3 DNA reads TGTGCCATCAGGGTTACCGGGACTAGCGGGAACACCGGGGAGCTGTTTTTT.

This clonotype was seen ten or more times. The rearrangement links TRBV6-1 to TRBJ2-7; D perhaps matches TRBD2 (5 bases). The CDR3 covers 16 residues. From germline, CDR1 is MNHNS and CDR2 SASEGT. Trimming shortened V by 2 bases and J by 4 bases, and 18 bases separated the two germline ends. CDR3 sequence: CASSEFEVTRGYEQYF. The CDR3 DNA sequence: TGTGCCAGCAGTGAATTCGAGGTTACTAGAGGGTACGAGCAGTACTTC.